Presented here are 27 T cell receptor beta chains from one specimen sequenced in a study of T cell repertoires in cytomegalovirus infection. TCRdb analysed the reads with MiXCR anew, one entry per CDR3 protein. The sample has roughly 720,000 distinct CDR3 sequences, approximately 40% seen once; the top ten hold around 2.8%. What was sequenced was PBMCs. The source is a human donor in good health (CMV status not recorded). Some clones in this sample may be carry-over from other donors' samples.

Comment on this clonotype: The germline gene is not matched at one end of the junction; a read error may be the cause. This chain links TRBV7-2 with TRBJ2-7; 8 nucleotides agree with TRBD1. The CDR3 covers 14 residues. In germline, CDR1 is SGHTA, CDR2 FQGNSA. The CDR3 DNA follows: TGTGTCAGCAGCTTAGTGGGGACAGGATACGAGCAGTACTTC. Its translation: CVSSLVGTGYEQYF.

This rearrangement joins TRBV29-1 to TRBJ2-7, with TRBD1 identical over 7 bases. Germline loops: CDR1 SQVTM, CDR2 ANQGSEA. The ends lost 7 bases at V and 6 bases at J; junction bases unmatched: 6. The length of the CDR3 is 11 residues. The CDR3: CSGHAGGEQYF. Here the CDR3 DNA reads TGCAGCGGGCACGCAGGGGGCGAGCAGTACTTC.

The chain carries TRBV7-8 and TRBJ2-3; no clear D. The CDR3 totals 17 residues. Trimming shortened V by 4 bases and J by 1 base, and 18 bases separated the two germline ends. Germline assignment: CDR1 SGHVS and CDR2 FQNEAQ. As DNA, the CDR3 is TGTGCCAGCAGCTCCGCTTCCTGGGGTGTGGGCACAGATACGCAGTATTTT. Its protein is CASSSASWGVGTDTQYF.

In its sample, this clonotype was seen a few times. CDR3 sequence reads: CASSQWAVQGGLEPQHF. DNA of the CDR3: TGCGCCAGCAGCCAATGGGCCGTACAGGGGGGTTTGGAGCCCCAGCATTTT. The chain couples TRBV4-1 to TRBJ1-5, with TRBD1 identical over 8 bases. Germline V gene sequence: CDR1 MGHRA, CDR2 YSYEKL. Losses at the gene ends were 2 bases for V and 8 bases for J; bases not matched to a gene: 14. The CDR3 length is 17 residues.

This clonotype was found once. The V and J genes are TRBV11-2 and TRBJ2-7; D is undetermined. V lost 0 bases, J lost 2 bases, and 8 bases lay in between. The germline gives CDR1 SGHAT, CDR2 FQNNGV. The CDR3 covers 14 residues. The CDR3 spells CASSLEPLPYEQYF. CDR3 sequence (DNA): TGTGCCAGCAGCTTAGAACCGCTACCCTACGAGCAGTACTTC.

This clonotype was seen a few times. J is TRBJ2-1 and V is TRBV19; TRBD2 matches 8 bases. V was clipped by 3 bases and J by 4 bases; unmatched bases: 5. CDR1 and CDR2 (germline): LNHDA, SQIVND (reference sequence). The CDR3 has 15 amino acids. CDR3 loop: CASSMAQRGYNEQFF. The DNA for the CDR3 is TGTGCCAGTAGTATGGCCCAGCGGGGGTACAATGAGCAGTTCTTC.

This clonotype was seen at least ten times. The CDR3 DNA is TGTGCCAGCAGCGCGCACGGGACAGGGGGCCTAGAAGCTTTCTTT. It codes for CASSAHGTGGLEAFF. V usage is TRBV7-2 and J usage is TRBJ1-1, with 12 bases aligning to TRBD1. The CDR3 runs 15 residues. The germline V gene has CDR1 SGHTA and CDR2 FQGNSA. The junction had 9 bases not matched to a gene; V was cut back by 5 bases and J by 8 bases.

J is TRBJ1-6 and V is TRBV27; 10 bases agree with TRBD1. In germline, CDR1 is MNHEY, CDR2 SMNVEV (reference sequence). The CDR3 runs to 19 residues. V lost 2 bases, J lost 3 bases, and 10 bases stayed unmatched. CDR3 DNA sequence: TGTGCCAGCAGTTTACTCGTCCCGGGACAGGGGATCTATAATTCACCCCTCCACTTT. It translates to CASSLLVPGQGIYNSPLHF.

The chain links TRBV20-1 to TRBJ2-7; 11 bases match TRBD2. Trimming took 3 bases from V and 3 from J; bases not matched to a gene: 4. This CDR3 is 14 amino acids long. CDR1 is DFQATT, CDR2 SNEGSKA, per germline (reference sequence). CDR3 residues: CSARSLAGGYEQYF. CDR3 sequence (DNA): TGCAGTGCTAGGTCTCTAGCGGGGGGCTACGAGCAGTACTTC.

The J gene is TRBJ2-7, the V gene TRBV28, with unresolved D. The germline CDR1 and CDR2 sequences are MDHEN and SYDVKM. The CDR3 sequence is 11 residues long. The ends were cut back, 4 bases at V and 3 bases at J, with 4 bases in the middle. The CDR3 loop reads CASSYIYEQYF. CDR3 bases: TGTGCCAGCAGTTATATCTACGAGCAGTACTTC.

CDR3: CASSQDWQGRYGYTF. CDR3 sequence (DNA): TGTGCCAGCAGCCAAGATTGGCAGGGGAGGTATGGCTACACCTTC. This sequence joins TRBV14 and TRBJ1-2, with D possibly TRBD1 on 6 matching bases. CDR1 and CDR2 (germline): SGHDN, FVKESK. The length of the CDR3 is 15 residues. V lost 0 bases, J lost 5 bases, and 13 bases lay in between.

This clonotype was detected only a few times. The chain recombines TRBV7-9 with TRBJ2-1; the match to TRBD2 covers 8 bases. J lost 5 bases, V lost 0 bases, and 6 bases had no gene match. Germline V lookup: CDR1 SEHNR, CDR2 FQNEAQ (reference sequence). The CDR3 has 16 residues. CDR3 amino acids: CASSLAPAGGHNEQFF. For the CDR3, the DNA is TGTGCCAGCAGCTTAGCGCCGGCGGGAGGACACAATGAGCAGTTCTTC.

The rearrangement uses TRBV6-6 and TRBJ1-6; 7 bases match TRBD1. V shed 8 bases, J shed 9 bases, and the junction held 10 bases outside the gene matches. The germline CDR1 and CDR2 sequences are MNHNY and SVGAGI (reference sequence). The CDR3 is 14 residues long. Here the CDR3 reads CASATTGISSPLHF. CDR3 sequence (DNA): TGTGCCAGCGCCACGACAGGGATCTCTTCACCCCTCCACTTT.

Remarks on this clonotype: The conserved final phenylalanine or tryptophan is absent from the CDR3, which likely points to a read error. This rearrangement joins TRBV11-3 to TRBJ2-1, with D uncertain. The CDR3 length is 15 residues. Trimming cost V 2 bases and J 6 bases, with 14 bases left between them. Germline CDR1 and CDR2: SGHNT and YENEEA. The CDR3 loop reads CASSLKGSLSNEQFC. The CDR3 bases are TGTGCCAGCAGCTTAAAGGGCAGCCTCTCCAATGAGCAGTTCTGC.

This clonotype turned up a few times. This rearrangement joins TRBV20-1 to TRBJ1-5; 9 positions match TRBD1. Germline lookup yields CDR1 DFQATT and CDR2 SNEGSKA (reference sequence). This CDR3 has 16 amino acids. V lost 4 bases and J lost 1; bases outside the gene matches: 8. The CDR3 reads CSATDRGGGSNQPQHF. In nucleotides, the CDR3 is TGCAGTGCTACGGACAGGGGAGGTGGGAGCAATCAGCCCCAGCATTTT.

Notes on this clonotype: This may be a read error: a much more frequent sequence differs by one nucleotide. This rearrangement joins TRBV7-2 to TRBJ1-2; D ambiguous. Germline V gene data show CDR1 as SGHTA and CDR2 as FQGNSA. The CDR3 spans 12 residues. The CDR3 nucleotides read TGTGCCAGCAGCTTAACTAACGGAAAGTACTCCTTC. Its protein is CASSLTNGKYSF. Looking up the rest from reference TRBV7-2 and TRBJ1-2 gives the full variable domain: GAGVSQSPSNKVTEKGKDVELRCDPISGHTALYWYRQSLGQGLEFLIYFQGNSAPDKSGLPSDRFSAERTGGSVSTLTIQRTQQEDSAVYLCASSLTNGKYSFGSGTRLTVV.

The chain links TRBV4-2 to TRBJ1-2; no clear D gene. Trimming cost V 0 bases and J 8 bases, with 7 bases left between them. Germline CDR1 LGHNA, CDR2 YNFKEQ. The CDR3 runs 12 residues. CDR3 DNA sequence: TGTGCCAGCAGCCAAGAGAATAGGGGCTACACCTTC. It translates to CASSQENRGYTF.

This clonotype came up a few times. The chain employs TRBV6-5 and TRBJ1-5; D call uncertain. The CDR3 runs 15 residues. Germline assignment: CDR1 MNHEY and CDR2 SVGAGI. With 5 bases removed from V and 2 bases from J, the gap between germline ends came to 13 bases. The CDR3 reads CASSPGPSGNQPQHF. CDR3 DNA sequence: TGTGCCAGCAGTCCGGGCCCATCGGGCAATCAGCCCCAGCATTTT.

The rearrangement joins TRBV11-2 to TRBJ2-5; 12 bases map to TRBD2. The germline V gene has CDR1 SGHAT and CDR2 FQNNGV. The CDR3 totals 17 residues. Trimming took 5 bases from V and 1 from J; bases not matched to a gene: 8. The CDR3 DNA reads TGTGCCAGCAGCGCTAAGACTAGCGGGGGATCCCAAGAGACCCAGTACTTC. Amino acid sequence: CASSAKTSGGSQETQYF.

This clonotype appeared a few times. The rearrangement uses TRBV19 and TRBJ2-2; D uncertain. Germline V CDR1 and CDR2: LNHDA, SQIVND (reference sequence). This CDR3 contains 14 residues. Trimming took off 3 bases at V and 4 bases at J, with 9 bases between the two ends. The CDR3 here is CASSIRGPTGELFF. The CDR3, as DNA: TGTGCCAGTAGTATCAGAGGTCCCACCGGGGAGCTGTTTTTT.

The rearrangement uses TRBV6-2 or TRBV6-3 and TRBJ2-7; perhaps TRBD1 as D (6 bases). This CDR3 comprises 14 residues. V gave up 5 bases and J gave up 0 bases, with 11 bases separating them. Germline V CDR1 and CDR2: MNHEY, SVGEGT. Written as DNA, the CDR3 is TGTGCCAGCAGTCTGGGACACCTCTCCTACGAGCAGTACTTC. It translates to CASSLGHLSYEQYF.

In this sample, this clonotype turned up a few times. This rearrangement joins TRBV28 to TRBJ1-5; 8 bases line up with TRBD1. The junction had 16 bases not matched to a gene; V was cut back by 5 bases and J by 7 bases. Per the germline V gene, CDR1 is MDHEN and CDR2 is SYDVKM. This CDR3 region has 17 residues. In DNA form, the CDR3 reads TGTGCCAGCAGTCCTCGACGCGGACAGGGAGTAGGGCAGCCCCAGCATTTT. This sequence encodes CASSPRRGQGVGQPQHF.

This clonotype has only a few counts. For the CDR3, the DNA is TGTGCCAGCAGCAGGAGAGGGGGGGGGGGCGGAAGTAACTATGGCTACACCTTC. It translates to CASSRRGGGGGSNYGYTF. The chain has TRBV7-8 and TRBJ1-2; the D gene is possibly TRBD1 (6 bases). The CDR3 is 18 residues long. The germline V and J ends were trimmed by 5 bases and 1 base, with 23 bases remaining between them. Germline V gene lookup returns CDR1 SGHVS and CDR2 FQNEAQ.

This CDR3 reads CASSSQTGGGYEQYF. The CDR3 DNA sequence: TGTGCCAGCAGTTCACAGACAGGGGGCGGTTACGAGCAGTACTTC. The rearrangement uses TRBV28 and TRBJ2-7; 10 bases are a match to TRBD1. J lost 4 bases, V lost 4 bases, and 7 bases had no gene match. This CDR3 region has 15 residues. From germline, CDR1 is MDHEN and CDR2 SYDVKM.

This clonotype occurred a few times. The V gene is TRBV9, the J gene TRBJ1-6; D is ambiguous. Germline assignment: CDR1 SGDLS and CDR2 YYNGEE. The ends were cut back, 0 bases at V and 8 bases at J, with 6 bases in the middle. CDR3 length: 13 amino acids. CDR3 bases: TGTGCCAGCAGCGTAGAGTCCTATTCACCCCTCCACTTT. As protein: CASSVESYSPLHF.

The chain is built from TRBV19 and TRBJ2-2; 7 nucleotides match TRBD1. Germline values: CDR1 LNHDA, CDR2 SQIVND (reference sequence). The CDR3 contains 14 residues. J was trimmed by 4 bases and V by 6 bases; bases with no gene match: 5. CDR3: CASRTQGFTGELFF. The CDR3 DNA is TGTGCCAGTAGAACACAGGGGTTCACCGGGGAGCTGTTTTTT.

This clonotype was observed a handful of times. CDR3 residues: CASSWPGNPDWGSFPQYF. Written as DNA, the CDR3 is TGTGCCAGCAGCTGGCCGGGGAACCCCGATTGGGGAAGCTTCCCTCAGTACTTC. The chain joins TRBV7-2 to TRBJ2-7; D is possibly TRBD2 (5 bases). CDR3 length: 18 residues. Germline CDR1 and CDR2: SGHTA and FQGNSA. Trimming stripped 4 bases from V and 10 bases from J, with 32 bases between.